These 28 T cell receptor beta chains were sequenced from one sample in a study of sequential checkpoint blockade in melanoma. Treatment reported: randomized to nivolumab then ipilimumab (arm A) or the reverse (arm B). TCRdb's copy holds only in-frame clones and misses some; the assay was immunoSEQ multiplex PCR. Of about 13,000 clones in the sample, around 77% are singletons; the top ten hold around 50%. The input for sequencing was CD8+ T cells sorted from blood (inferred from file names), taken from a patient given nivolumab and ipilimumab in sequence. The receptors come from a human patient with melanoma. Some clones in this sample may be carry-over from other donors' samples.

Written as DNA, the CDR3 is TGTGCCAGCAGCGTAGGTTCGTCCGGTAATGAGCAGTTCTTC. The encoded protein is CASSVGSSGNEQFF. This chain uses TRBV9 with TRBJ2-1; D is uncertain. The CDR3 is 14 amino acids. Per the germline V gene, CDR1 is SGDLS and CDR2 is YYNGEE. Deletions cut 0 bases from V and 7 bases from J, with 11 bases between.

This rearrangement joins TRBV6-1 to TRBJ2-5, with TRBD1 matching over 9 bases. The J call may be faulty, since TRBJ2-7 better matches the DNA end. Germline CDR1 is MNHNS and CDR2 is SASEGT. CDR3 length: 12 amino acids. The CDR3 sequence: CATPGQGYEQYF. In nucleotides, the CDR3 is TGTGCCACTCCGGGACAGGGTTACGAGCAGTACTTC.

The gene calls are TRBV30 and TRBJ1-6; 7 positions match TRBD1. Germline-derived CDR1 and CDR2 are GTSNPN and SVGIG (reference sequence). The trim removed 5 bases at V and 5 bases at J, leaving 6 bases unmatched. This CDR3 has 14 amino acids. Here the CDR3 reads CAWGDRVNNSPLHF. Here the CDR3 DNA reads TGTGCCTGGGGAGACAGGGTCAATAATTCACCCCTCCACTTT.

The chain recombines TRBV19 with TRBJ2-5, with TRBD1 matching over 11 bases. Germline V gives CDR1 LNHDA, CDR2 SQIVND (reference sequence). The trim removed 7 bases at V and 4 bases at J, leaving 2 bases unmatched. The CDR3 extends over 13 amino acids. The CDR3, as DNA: TGTGCCAGTACCGGGACAGGGGGAGAGACCCAGTACTTC. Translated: CASTGTGGETQYF. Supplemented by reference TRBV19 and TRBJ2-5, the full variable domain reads DGGITQSPKYLFRKEGQNVTLSCEQNLNHDAMYWYRQDPGQGLRLIYYSQIVNDFQKGDIAEGYSVSREKKESFPLTVTSAQKNPTAFYLCASTGTGGETQYFGPGTRLLVL.

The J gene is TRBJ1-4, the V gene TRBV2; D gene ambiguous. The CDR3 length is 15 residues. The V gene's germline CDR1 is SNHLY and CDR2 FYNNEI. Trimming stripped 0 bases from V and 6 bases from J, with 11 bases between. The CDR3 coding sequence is TGTGCCAGCAGTGAAGCAGGACGGGAGTATGAAAAACTGTTTTTT. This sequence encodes CASSEAGREYEKLFF.

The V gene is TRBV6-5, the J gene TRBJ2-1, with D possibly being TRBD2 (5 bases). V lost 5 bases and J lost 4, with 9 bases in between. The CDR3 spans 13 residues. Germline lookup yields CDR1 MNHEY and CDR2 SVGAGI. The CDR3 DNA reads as TGTGCCAGCAGTACTAGAGGATACAATGAGCAGTTCTTC. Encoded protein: CASSTRGYNEQFF.

The CDR3 nucleotides read TGTGCCAGCAGCTTGGCGGGAGGCTGGAATTCACCCCTCCACTTT. Encoded protein: CASSLAGGWNSPLHF. The chain combines TRBV5-6 with TRBJ1-6, with unresolved D. The V gene's germline CDR1 is SGHDT and CDR2 YYEEEE. The CDR3 has 15 residues. Trimming took 0 bases from V and 7 from J, leaving 11 bases between them.

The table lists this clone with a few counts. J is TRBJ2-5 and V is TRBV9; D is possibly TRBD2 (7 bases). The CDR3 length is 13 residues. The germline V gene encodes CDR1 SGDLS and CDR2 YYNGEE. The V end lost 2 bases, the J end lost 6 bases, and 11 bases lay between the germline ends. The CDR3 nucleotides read TGTGCCAGCAGCGTTAACGGGGGGCAGACCCAGTACTTC. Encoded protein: CASSVNGGQTQYF.

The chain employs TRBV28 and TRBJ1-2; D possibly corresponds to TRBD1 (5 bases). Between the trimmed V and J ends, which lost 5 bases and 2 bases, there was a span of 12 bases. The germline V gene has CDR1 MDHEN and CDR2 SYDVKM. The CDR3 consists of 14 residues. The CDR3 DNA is TGTGCCAGCAGTCGGGACTGGGGGAACTATGGCTACACCTTC. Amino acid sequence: CASSRDWGNYGYTF.

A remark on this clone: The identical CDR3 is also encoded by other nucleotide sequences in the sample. The CDR3 protein is CASSIGGGARNEQFF. The CDR3 DNA reads as TGTGCCAGTAGTATCGGCGGGGGGGCGAGGAATGAGCAGTTCTTC. The chain employs TRBV19 and TRBJ2-1, with 9 bases matching TRBD2. The CDR3 is made up of 15 amino acids. From germline, CDR1 is LNHDA and CDR2 SQIVND (reference sequence). Trimming removed 3 bases from V and 7 bases from J; junction bases left unmatched: 7.

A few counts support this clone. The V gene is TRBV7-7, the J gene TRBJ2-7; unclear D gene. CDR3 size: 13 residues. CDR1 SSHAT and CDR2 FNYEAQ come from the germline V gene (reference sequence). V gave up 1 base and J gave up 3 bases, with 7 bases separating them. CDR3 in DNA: TGTGCCAGCAGCTTAGTCCAGAACTACGAGCAGTACTTC. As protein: CASSLVQNYEQYF.

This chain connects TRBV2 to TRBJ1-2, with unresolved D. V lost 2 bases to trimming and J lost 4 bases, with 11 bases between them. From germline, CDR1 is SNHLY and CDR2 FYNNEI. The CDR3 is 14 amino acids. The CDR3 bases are TGTGCCAGCAGTGAATTTAAGGGAGGCTATGGCTACACCTTC. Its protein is CASSEFKGGYGYTF.

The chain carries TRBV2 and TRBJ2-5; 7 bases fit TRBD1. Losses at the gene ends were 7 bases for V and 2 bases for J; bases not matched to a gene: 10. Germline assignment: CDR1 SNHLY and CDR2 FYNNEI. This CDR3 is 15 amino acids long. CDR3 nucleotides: TGTGCCAGCACGAGCCTCCCGGGACAGCAAGAGACCCAGTACTTC. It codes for CASTSLPGQQETQYF.

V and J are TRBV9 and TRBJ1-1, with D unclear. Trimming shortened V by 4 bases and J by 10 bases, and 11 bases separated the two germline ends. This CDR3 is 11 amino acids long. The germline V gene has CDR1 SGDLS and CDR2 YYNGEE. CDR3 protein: CASSPLLGAFF. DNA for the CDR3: TGTGCCAGCAGCCCCCTCCTCGGAGCTTTCTTT.

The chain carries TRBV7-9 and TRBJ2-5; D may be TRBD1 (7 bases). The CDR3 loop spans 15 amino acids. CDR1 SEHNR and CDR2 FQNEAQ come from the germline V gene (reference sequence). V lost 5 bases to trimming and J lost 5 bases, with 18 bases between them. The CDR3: CASSTRQQGRETQYF. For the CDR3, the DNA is TGTGCCAGCAGCACACGACAACAGGGGAGGGAGACCCAGTACTTC. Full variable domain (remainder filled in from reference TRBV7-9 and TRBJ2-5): DTGVSQNPRHKITKRGQNVTFRCDPISEHNRLYWYRQTLGQGPEFLTYFQNEAQLEKSRLLSDRFSAERPKGSFSTLEIQRTEQGDSAMYLCASSTRQQGRETQYFGPGTRLLVL.

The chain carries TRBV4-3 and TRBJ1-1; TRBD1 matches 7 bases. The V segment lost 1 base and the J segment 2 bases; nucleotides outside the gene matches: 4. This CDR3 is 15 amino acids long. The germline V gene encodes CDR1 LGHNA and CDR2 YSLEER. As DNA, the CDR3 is TGCGCCAGCAGCCAAGTAGGGGGCCCTAACACTGAAGCTTTCTTT. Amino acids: CASSQVGGPNTEAFF.

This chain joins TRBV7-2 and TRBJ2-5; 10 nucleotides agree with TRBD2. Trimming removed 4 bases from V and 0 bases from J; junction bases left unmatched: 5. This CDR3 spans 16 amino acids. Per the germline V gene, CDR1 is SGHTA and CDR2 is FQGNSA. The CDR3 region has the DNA TGTGCCAGCAGCTCGGGGAGCGGGGGGGACCAAGAGACCCAGTACTTC. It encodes CASSSGSGGDQETQYF.

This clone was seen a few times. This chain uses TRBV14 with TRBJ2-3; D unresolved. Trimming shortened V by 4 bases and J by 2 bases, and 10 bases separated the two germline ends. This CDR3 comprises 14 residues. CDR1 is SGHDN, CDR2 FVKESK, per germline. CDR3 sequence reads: CASSPLAITDTQYF. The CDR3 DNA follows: TGTGCCAGCAGCCCCCTGGCAATCACAGATACGCAGTATTTT. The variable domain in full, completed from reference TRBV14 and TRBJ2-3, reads EAGVTQFPSHSVIEKGQTVTLRCDPISGHDNLYWYRRVMGKEIKFLLHFVKESKQDESGMPNNRFLAERTGGTYSTLKVQPAELEDSGVYFCASSPLAITDTQYFGPGTRLTVL.

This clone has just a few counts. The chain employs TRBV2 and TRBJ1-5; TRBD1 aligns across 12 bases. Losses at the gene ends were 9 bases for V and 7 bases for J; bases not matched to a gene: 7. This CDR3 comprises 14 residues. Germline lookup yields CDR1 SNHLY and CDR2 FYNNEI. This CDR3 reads CARGTGGASQPQHF. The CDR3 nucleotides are TGTGCCAGGGGGACAGGGGGCGCGAGCCAGCCCCAGCATTTT.

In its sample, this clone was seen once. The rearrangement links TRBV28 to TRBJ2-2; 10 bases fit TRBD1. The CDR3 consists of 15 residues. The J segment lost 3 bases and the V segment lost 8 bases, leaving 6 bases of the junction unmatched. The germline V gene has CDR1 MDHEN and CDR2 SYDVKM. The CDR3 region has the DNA TGTGCCAGCTCTGGGGGGACAGGGGACACCGGGGAGCTGTTTTTT. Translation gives CASSGGTGDTGELFF.

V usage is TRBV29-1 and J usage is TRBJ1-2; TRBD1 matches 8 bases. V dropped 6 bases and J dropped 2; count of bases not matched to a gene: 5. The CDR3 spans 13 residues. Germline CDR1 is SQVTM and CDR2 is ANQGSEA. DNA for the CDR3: TGCAGCGTAAGGACAGGGAACAACTATGGCTACACCTTC. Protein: CSVRTGNNYGYTF.

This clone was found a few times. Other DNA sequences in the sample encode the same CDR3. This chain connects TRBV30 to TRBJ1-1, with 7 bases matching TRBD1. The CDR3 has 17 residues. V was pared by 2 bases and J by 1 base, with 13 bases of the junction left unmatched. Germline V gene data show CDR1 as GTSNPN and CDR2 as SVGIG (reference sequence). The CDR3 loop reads CAWSSPPAGTANTEAFF. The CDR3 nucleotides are TGTGCCTGGAGTTCACCACCCGCCGGGACAGCGAACACTGAAGCTTTCTTT.

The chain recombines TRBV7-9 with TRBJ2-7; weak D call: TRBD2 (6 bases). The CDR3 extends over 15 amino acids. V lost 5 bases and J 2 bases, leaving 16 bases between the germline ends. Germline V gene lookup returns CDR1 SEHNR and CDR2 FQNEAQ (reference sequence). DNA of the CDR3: TGTGCCAGCAGCCCGACCTTGGAGGGGACCTACGAGCAGTACTTC. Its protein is CASSPTLEGTYEQYF.

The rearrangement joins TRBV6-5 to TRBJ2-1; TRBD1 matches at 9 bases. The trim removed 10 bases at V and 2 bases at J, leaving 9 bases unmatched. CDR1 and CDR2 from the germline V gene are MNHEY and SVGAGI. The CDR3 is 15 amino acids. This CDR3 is CATSLTGGTYNEQFF. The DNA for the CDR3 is TGTGCCACCAGCCTGACAGGGGGAACCTACAATGAGCAGTTCTTC.

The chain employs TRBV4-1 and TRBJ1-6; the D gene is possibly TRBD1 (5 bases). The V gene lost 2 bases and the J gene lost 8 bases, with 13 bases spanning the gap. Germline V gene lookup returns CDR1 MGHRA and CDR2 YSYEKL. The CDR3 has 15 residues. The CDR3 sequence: CASSQYGAGDSPLHF. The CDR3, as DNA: TGCGCCAGCAGCCAATATGGGGCAGGTGATTCACCCCTCCACTTT.

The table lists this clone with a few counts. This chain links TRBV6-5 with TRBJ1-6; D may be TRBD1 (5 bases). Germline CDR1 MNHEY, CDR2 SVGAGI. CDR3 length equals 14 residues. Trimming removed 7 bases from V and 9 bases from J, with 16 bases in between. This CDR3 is CASTMTAWGSPLHF. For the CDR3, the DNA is TGTGCCAGCACCATGACAGCGTGGGGTTCACCCCTCCACTTT.

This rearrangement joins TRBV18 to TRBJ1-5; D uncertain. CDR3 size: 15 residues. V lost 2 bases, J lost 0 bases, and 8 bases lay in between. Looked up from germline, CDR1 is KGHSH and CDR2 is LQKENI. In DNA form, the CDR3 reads TGTGCCAGCTCACCATCTCCGTATAGCAATCAGCCCCAGCATTTT. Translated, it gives CASSPSPYSNQPQHF. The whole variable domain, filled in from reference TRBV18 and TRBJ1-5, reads NAGVMQNPRHLVRRRGQEARLRCSPMKGHSHVYWYRQLPEEGLKFMVYLQKENIIDESGMPKERFSAEFPKEGPSILRIQQVVRGDSAAYFCASSPSPYSNQPQHFGDGTRLSIL.

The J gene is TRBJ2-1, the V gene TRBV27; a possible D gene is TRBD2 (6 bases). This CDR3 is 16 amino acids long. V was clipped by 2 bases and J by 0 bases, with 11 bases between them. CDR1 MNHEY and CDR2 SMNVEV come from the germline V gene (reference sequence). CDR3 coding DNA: TGTGCCAGCAGTTTAGTAGCGGCCAGCTCCTACAATGAGCAGTTCTTC. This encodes CASSLVAASSYNEQFF.